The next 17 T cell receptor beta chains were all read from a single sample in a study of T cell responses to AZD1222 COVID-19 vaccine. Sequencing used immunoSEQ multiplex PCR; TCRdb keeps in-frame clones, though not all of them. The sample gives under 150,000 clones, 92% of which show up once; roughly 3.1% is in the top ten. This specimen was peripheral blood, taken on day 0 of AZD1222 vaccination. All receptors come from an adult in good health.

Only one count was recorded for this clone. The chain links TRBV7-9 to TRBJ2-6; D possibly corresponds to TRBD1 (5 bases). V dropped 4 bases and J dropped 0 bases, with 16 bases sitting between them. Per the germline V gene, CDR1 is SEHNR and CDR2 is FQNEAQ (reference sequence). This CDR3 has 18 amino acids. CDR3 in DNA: TGTGCCAGCAGCTCCCCCGTGGGGCGCCTCTCTGGGGCCAACGTCCTGACTTTC. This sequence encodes CASSSPVGRLSGANVLTF.

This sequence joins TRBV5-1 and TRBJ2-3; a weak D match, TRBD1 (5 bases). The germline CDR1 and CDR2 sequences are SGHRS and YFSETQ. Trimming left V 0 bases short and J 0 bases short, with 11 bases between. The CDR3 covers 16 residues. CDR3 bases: TGCGCCAGCAGCTTGGGCTCGGCAGGGAGCACAGATACGCAGTATTTT. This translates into CASSLGSAGSTDTQYF.

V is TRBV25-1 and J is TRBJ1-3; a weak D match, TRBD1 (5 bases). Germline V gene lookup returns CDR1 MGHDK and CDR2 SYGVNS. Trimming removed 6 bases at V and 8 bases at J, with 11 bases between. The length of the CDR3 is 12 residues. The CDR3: CASSDNRYTIYF. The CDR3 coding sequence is TGTGCCAGCAGCGACAACAGGTACACCATATATTTT.

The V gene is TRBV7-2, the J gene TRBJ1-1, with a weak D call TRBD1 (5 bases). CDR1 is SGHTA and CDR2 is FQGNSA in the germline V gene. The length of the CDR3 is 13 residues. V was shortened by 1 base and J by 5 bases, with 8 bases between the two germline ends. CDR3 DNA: TGTGCCAGCAGCTTAGGCAGGGCTACTGAAGCTTTCTTT. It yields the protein CASSLGRATEAFF.

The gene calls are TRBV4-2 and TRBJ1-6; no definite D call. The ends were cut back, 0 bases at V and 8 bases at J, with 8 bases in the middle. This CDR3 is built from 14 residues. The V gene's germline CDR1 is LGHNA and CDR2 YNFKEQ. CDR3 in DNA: TGTGCCAGCAGCCAAGACACGAGTTATTCACCCCTCCACTTT. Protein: CASSQDTSYSPLHF.

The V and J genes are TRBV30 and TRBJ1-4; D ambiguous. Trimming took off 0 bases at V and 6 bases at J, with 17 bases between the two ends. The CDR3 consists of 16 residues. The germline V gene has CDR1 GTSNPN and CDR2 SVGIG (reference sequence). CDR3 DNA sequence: TGTGCCTGGAGTGTACCTCGGCCGTCGGTTGATGAAAAACTGTTTTTT. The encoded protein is CAWSVPRPSVDEKLFF.

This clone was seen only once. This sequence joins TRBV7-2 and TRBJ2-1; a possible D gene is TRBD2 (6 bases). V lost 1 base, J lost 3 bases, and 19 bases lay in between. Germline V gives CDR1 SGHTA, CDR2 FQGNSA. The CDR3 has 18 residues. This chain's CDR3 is CASSLVLLRRGLYNEQFF. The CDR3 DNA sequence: TGTGCCAGCAGCTTAGTCCTTCTGCGGCGGGGCCTCTACAATGAGCAGTTCTTC.

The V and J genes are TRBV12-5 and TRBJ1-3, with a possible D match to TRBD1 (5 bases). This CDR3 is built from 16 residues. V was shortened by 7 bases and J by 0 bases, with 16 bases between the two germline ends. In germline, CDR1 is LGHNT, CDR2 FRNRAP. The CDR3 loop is CASAYGAGNSGNTIYF. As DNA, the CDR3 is TGTGCTAGTGCTTACGGGGCAGGCAACTCTGGAAACACCATATATTTT.

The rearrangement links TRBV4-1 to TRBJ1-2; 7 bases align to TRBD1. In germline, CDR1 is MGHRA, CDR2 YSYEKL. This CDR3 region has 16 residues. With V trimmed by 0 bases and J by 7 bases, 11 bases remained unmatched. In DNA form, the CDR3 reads TGCGCCAGCAGCCAAGAAGCGCCCGACAGGGTCGCTGGCTACACCTTC. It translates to CASSQEAPDRVAGYTF.

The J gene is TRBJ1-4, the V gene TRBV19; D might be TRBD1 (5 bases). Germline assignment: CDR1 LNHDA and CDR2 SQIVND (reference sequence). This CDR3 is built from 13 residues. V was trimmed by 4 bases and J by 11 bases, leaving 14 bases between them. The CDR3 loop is CASSTPEGAKLFF. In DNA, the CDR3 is TGTGCCAGTAGTACCCCGGAAGGGGCCAAACTGTTTTTT.

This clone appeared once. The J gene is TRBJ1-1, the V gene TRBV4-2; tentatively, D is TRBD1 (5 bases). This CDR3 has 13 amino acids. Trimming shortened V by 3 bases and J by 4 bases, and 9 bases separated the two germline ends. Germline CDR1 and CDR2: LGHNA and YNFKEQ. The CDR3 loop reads CASSQVGVTEAFF. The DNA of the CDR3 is TGTGCCAGCAGCCAGGTGGGGGTCACTGAAGCTTTCTTT.

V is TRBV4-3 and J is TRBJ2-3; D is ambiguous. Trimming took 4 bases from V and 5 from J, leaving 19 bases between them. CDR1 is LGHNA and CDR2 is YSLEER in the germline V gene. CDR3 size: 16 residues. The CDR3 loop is CASSRTVGPRIDTQYF. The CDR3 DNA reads TGCGCCAGCAGCCGGACGGTAGGACCCCGTATAGATACGCAGTATTTT.

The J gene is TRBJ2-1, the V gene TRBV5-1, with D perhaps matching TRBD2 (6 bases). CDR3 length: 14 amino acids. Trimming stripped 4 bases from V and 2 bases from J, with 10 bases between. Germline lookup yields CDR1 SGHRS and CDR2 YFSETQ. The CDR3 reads CASSLGLPYNEQFF. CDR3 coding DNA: TGCGCCAGCAGCCTGGGACTCCCCTACAATGAGCAGTTCTTC.

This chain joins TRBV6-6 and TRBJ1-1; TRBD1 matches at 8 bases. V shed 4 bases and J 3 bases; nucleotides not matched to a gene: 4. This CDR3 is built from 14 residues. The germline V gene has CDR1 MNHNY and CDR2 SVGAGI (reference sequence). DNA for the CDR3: TGTGCCAGCAGTTTTACAGGGGGTGACACTGAAGCTTTCTTT. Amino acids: CASSFTGGDTEAFF.

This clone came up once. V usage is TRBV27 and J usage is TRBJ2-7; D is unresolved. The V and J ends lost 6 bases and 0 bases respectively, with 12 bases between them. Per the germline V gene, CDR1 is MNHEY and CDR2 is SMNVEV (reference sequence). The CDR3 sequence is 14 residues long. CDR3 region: CASRRGGSSYEQYF. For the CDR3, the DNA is TGTGCCAGCAGAAGAGGCGGCAGCTCCTACGAGCAGTACTTC.

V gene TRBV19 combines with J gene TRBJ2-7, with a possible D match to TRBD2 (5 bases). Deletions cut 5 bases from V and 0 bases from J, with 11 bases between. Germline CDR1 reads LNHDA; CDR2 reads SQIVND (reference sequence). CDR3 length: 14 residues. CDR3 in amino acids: CASSLARSSYEQYF. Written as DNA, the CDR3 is TGTGCCAGTAGTTTAGCGAGGAGCTCCTACGAGCAGTACTTC.

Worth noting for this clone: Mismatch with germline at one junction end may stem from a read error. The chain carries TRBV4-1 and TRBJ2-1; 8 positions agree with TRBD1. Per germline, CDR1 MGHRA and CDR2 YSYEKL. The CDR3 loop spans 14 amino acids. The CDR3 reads CASSQPGDRRDAIF. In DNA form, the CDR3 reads TGCGCCAGCAGCCAACCTGGGGACAGGCGGGATGCGATCTTC.